This T cell receptor beta chain derives from a study of CD8 T cells in ankylosing spondylitis. The CDR3 length is 15 residues. V was clipped by 3 bases and J by 7 bases, with 15 bases between them. Germline V gene data show CDR1 as MGHRA and CDR2 as YSYEKL. Points on this clonotype: Its antigen is undetermined.

Study results and limitations: Earlier reports found some motif variants in synovial fluid and blood in reactive arthritis. Blood from ankylosing spondylitis patients appeared to carry a characteristic eight-variant TCR beta motif.

MiXCR was run by TCRdb on the 5' RACE reads, yielding one entry per CDR3 protein. The sample yields about 110,000 distinct CDR3 sequences, around 24% seen once. The TCR comes from a male donor with ankylosing spondylitis. Sequencing was carried out using synovial fluid, either unsorted or a sorted T cell fraction (not recorded which). The V call is TRBV4-1, the J call TRBJ1-4; D may be TRBD1 (6 bases). CDR3 protein: CASSHLTGGGEKLFF. The CDR3, as DNA: TGCGCCAGCAGCCACCTAACAGGAGGGGGTGAAAAACTGTTTTTT.